The 14 T cell receptor beta chains presented below share a single source sample, sequenced in a study of blood T cell repertoires in COVID-19. TCRdb's copy holds only in-frame clones and misses some; the assay was immunoSEQ multiplex PCR. Of more than 80,000 clones listed, more than 80% are singletons. Material: peripheral blood. All receptors derive from a woman in her fifties or sixties with acute or convalescent COVID-19.

The V call is TRBV19, the J call TRBJ2-1; 13 nucleotides line up with TRBD2. The CDR3 is 15 amino acids. Per the germline V gene, CDR1 is LNHDA and CDR2 is SQIVND (reference sequence). J was trimmed by 10 bases and V by 6 bases; bases with no gene match: 9. The CDR3: CASRGIGTSGEEQFF. The CDR3 DNA sequence: TGTGCCAGTAGAGGGATCGGGACTAGCGGGGAGGAGCAGTTCTTC.

This chain joins TRBV7-9 and TRBJ2-5, with 7 bases identical to TRBD2. The CDR3 consists of 15 residues. V gave up 2 bases and J gave up 5 bases; unmatched junction bases: 8. Germline lookup yields CDR1 SEHNR and CDR2 FQNEAQ (reference sequence). CDR3 residues: CASSLTGRPEETQYF. The CDR3 bases are TGTGCCAGCAGCTTAACCGGGAGGCCCGAGGAGACCCAGTACTTC. The whole variable domain, remainder taken from reference TRBV7-9 and TRBJ2-5, is DTGVSQNPRHKITKRGQNVTFRCDPISEHNRLYWYRQTLGQGPEFLTYFQNEAQLEKSRLLSDRFSAERPKGSFSTLEIQRTEQGDSAMYLCASSLTGRPEETQYFGPGTRLLVL.

The rearrangement uses TRBV4-1 and TRBJ1-1; D might be TRBD1 (5 bases). Trimming pared 1 base from V and 4 bases from J, leaving 25 bases between. Germline V CDR1 and CDR2: MGHRA, YSYEKL. CDR3 size: 19 residues. The CDR3 reads CASSQGGRGTSEQLTEAFF. For the CDR3, the DNA is TGCGCCAGCAGCCAAGGAGGGCGTGGGACTTCTGAACAACTCACTGAAGCTTTCTTT.

Worth noting for this clone: At one end, the junction sequence differs from germline, possibly due to a read error. V usage is TRBV15 and J usage is TRBJ2-5, with 9 bases matching TRBD1. The V gene's germline CDR1 is LNHNV and CDR2 YYDKDF (reference sequence). The CDR3 covers 17 residues. The DNA for the CDR3 is TGTGCCACGCATATCGGGGTTGACTACAGGGGGCAAGGGACCCAGTACTTC. It encodes CATHIGVDYRGQGTQYF.

This clone was seen once. J is TRBJ1-1 and V is TRBV6-2 or TRBV6-3; possibly TRBD1 for D (5 bases). CDR1 and CDR2 from the germline V gene are MNHEY and SVGEGT. The CDR3 spans 15 residues. Between the trimmed V and J ends, which lost 0 bases and 0 bases, there was a span of 8 bases. CDR3 sequence reads: CASSYSPRVNTEAFF. CDR3 nucleotide sequence: TGTGCCAGCAGTTACTCCCCCAGGGTGAACACTGAAGCTTTCTTT.

The V call is TRBV2, the J call TRBJ2-1; D is possibly TRBD1 (5 bases). V was clipped by 6 bases and J by 11 bases, with 8 bases between them. This CDR3 region has 10 residues. Germline CDR1 and CDR2: SNHLY and FYNNEI. The CDR3 reads CASSRQQQFF. In nucleotides, the CDR3 is TGTGCCAGCAGCCGACAGCAGCAGTTCTTC.

The chain combines TRBV28 with TRBJ2-5; 9 bases fit TRBD1. CDR1 and CDR2 from the germline V gene are MDHEN and SYDVKM. The ends lost 3 bases at V and 5 bases at J; junction bases unmatched: 7. The CDR3 contains 15 residues. CDR3 protein: CASSFLGQGRETQYF. In nucleotides, the CDR3 is TGTGCCAGCAGTTTTTTGGGACAGGGACGGGAGACCCAGTACTTC.

The genes are TRBV9 and TRBJ2-7, with 7 bases aligning to TRBD2. The germline V gene has CDR1 SGDLS and CDR2 YYNGEE. Trimming cost V 0 bases and J 3 bases; bases outside gene matches: 3. The CDR3 covers 14 residues. The CDR3 region has the DNA TGTGCCAGCAGCGTAGACCCGGGAGGCTACGAGCAGTACTTC. It encodes CASSVDPGGYEQYF.

This rearrangement joins TRBV3-1 (or the pseudogene TRBV3-2) to TRBJ1-5; the D is unclear. The germline V and J ends were trimmed by 1 base and 9 bases, with 7 bases remaining between them. Germline CDR1 and CDR2: LGHDT and YNNKEL (reference sequence). This CDR3 has 12 residues. CDR3 loop: CASSQGGGPQHF. The CDR3 DNA reads TGTGCCAGCAGCCAAGGCGGTGGGCCCCAGCATTTT.

The chain combines TRBV30 with TRBJ1-1; D might be TRBD1 (5 bases). The CDR3 consists of 11 residues. V shed 8 bases and J shed 1 base, with 8 bases lying between them. CDR1 is GTSNPN, CDR2 SVGIG, per germline (reference sequence). CDR3: CAADKNTEAFF. DNA for the CDR3: TGTGCCGCGGACAAGAACACTGAAGCTTTCTTT.

This chain connects TRBV28 to TRBJ1-4; 7 nucleotides align to TRBD1. The CDR3 runs to 15 residues. In germline, CDR1 is MDHEN, CDR2 SYDVKM. V lost 4 bases, J lost 8 bases, and 10 bases stayed unmatched. The CDR3 is CASSSETGWGEKLFF. The CDR3 DNA is TGTGCCAGCAGTTCTGAGACAGGGTGGGGCGAAAAACTGTTTTTT.

V and J are TRBV27 and TRBJ2-3; a possible D gene is TRBD1 (7 bases). The CDR3 length is 19 residues. With 7 bases removed from V and 0 bases from J, the gap between germline ends came to 26 bases. The germline V gene has CDR1 MNHEY and CDR2 SMNVEV (reference sequence). Here the CDR3 reads CASKYRVGSGGSSTDTQYF. In nucleotides, the CDR3 is TGTGCCAGCAAGTACCGCGTCGGGTCAGGGGGGTCAAGCACAGATACGCAGTATTTT.

The gene calls are TRBV14 and TRBJ1-5, with D perhaps TRBD1 (6 bases). Per germline, CDR1 SGHDN and CDR2 FVKESK. The CDR3 length is 13 residues. Trimming cost V 4 bases and J 5 bases, with 9 bases left between them. The CDR3 is CASSPRTDQPQHF. CDR3 coding DNA: TGTGCCAGCAGCCCCCGGACAGATCAGCCCCAGCATTTT.

The V call is TRBV29-1, the J call TRBJ2-1, with D perhaps TRBD1 (5 bases). The CDR3 has 14 residues. The germline CDR1 and CDR2 sequences are SQVTM and ANQGSEA. The V and J ends lost 1 base and 8 bases respectively, with 15 bases between them. Written as DNA, the CDR3 is TGCAGCGTTGAAGGGGGCAGGGCCCTCGATGAGCAGTTCTTC. Translation: CSVEGGRALDEQFF.